The clone carrying this TCR beta chain was seen many times. Its antigen is still unknown. These data originate in a study of blood T cells in healthy people across ages. PBMCs, at least 7 million per sample, were isolated. Total RNA extracted from each sample amounted to at least 5.5 micrograms. Trimming took 4 bases from V and 7 from J, leaving 17 bases between them. The germline gives CDR1 LGHDT, CDR2 YNNKEL (reference sequence). CDR3 length: 14 residues. Study conclusions and caveats: TCR beta diversity tracked closely with naive T cell percentage.

A second PCR, run for roughly 7 to 12 cycles, used a sample-barcoded 5' primer plus a J-beta primer mix. Per sample, CDR3-containing paired-end reads numbered at least 3 million. One entry per CDR3 protein results from TCRdb running MiXCR on the 5' RACE reads. The table records approximately 680,000 distinct CDR3 sequences, roughly 30% of them present only once. Sequencing used blood. The sequence derives from an elderly woman in good health. V gene TRBV3-1 combines with J gene TRBJ2-7; possibly TRBD2 for D (7 bases). The CDR3 spells CASSPSGGWGEQYF. The CDR3 bases are TGTGCCAGCAGCCCCTCGGGGGGCTGGGGTGAGCAGTACTTC.